The 17 T cell receptor beta chains in this list originate from one sample, sequenced in a study of vaccination and CD4 T cells after COVID-19. TCRdb re-derived calls from the PCR reads in MiXCR, one entry per CDR3 protein. The data hold about 40,000 distinct CDR3 sequences, with about 35% observed a single time. The time point: late sampling 161 to 241 days after vaccination in three convalescent patients. The sample consisted of CD4+ T cells from blood, taken about 7 months after SARS-CoV-2 vaccination. The receptor set was obtained from a human donor who had recovered from COVID-19.

This chain links TRBV7-2 with TRBJ2-1; D might be TRBD2 (6 bases). CDR3 length equals 14 residues. Germline CDR1 is SGHTA and CDR2 is FQGNSA. The V end lost 5 bases, the J end lost 1 base, and 9 bases lay between the germline ends. This chain's CDR3 is CASSPRGSYNEQFF. The CDR3 nucleotides read TGTGCCAGCAGCCCCCGGGGGTCCTACAATGAGCAGTTCTTC.

The chain has TRBV24-1 and TRBJ2-2; 9 nucleotides line up with TRBD1. The CDR3 length is 16 residues. V lost 3 bases and J lost 6; bases outside the gene matches: 7. Germline V CDR1 and CDR2: KGHDR, SFDVKD. The CDR3 nucleotides are TGTGCCACCAGTGATATCGGGACAGGGCACGCCGGGGAGCTGTTTTTT. Its translation: CATSDIGTGHAGELFF.

The V and J genes are TRBV20-1 and TRBJ1-1; D may be TRBD1 (6 bases). Germline CDR1 DFQATT, CDR2 SNEGSKA (reference sequence). V dropped 3 bases and J dropped 1 base, with 12 bases sitting between them. The CDR3 loop spans 14 amino acids. CDR3 region: CSAREYRENTEAFF. Here the CDR3 DNA reads TGCAGTGCTAGGGAATACAGGGAGAACACTGAAGCTTTCTTT.

This clonotype was recorded a few times. The gene calls are TRBV7-2 and TRBJ2-1; 9 nucleotides align to TRBD2. The CDR3 length is 15 residues. J lost 4 bases, V lost 6 bases, and 7 bases had no gene match. Germline CDR1 and CDR2: SGHTA and FQGNSA. CDR3 protein: CASRNSGSLYNEQFF. In DNA form, the CDR3 reads TGTGCCAGCAGGAATAGCGGGAGCCTGTACAATGAGCAGTTCTTC.

The chain uses TRBV15 and TRBJ2-5; D is possibly TRBD1 (7 bases). V lost 5 bases and J 4 bases, leaving 14 bases between the germline ends. The CDR3 covers 14 residues. Germline lookup yields CDR1 LNHNV and CDR2 YYDKDF (reference sequence). As DNA, the CDR3 is TGTGCCACCAGCGTGGGGGGACAGCGAGAGACCCAGTACTTC. Its translation: CATSVGGQRETQYF.

The gene calls are TRBV19 and TRBJ2-4; TRBD2 aligns across 9 bases. Germline CDR1 and CDR2: LNHDA and SQIVND (reference sequence). The J segment lost 8 bases and the V segment lost 1 base, leaving 9 bases of the junction unmatched. This CDR3 comprises 16 residues. The CDR3 coding sequence is TGTGCCAGTAGTATAGGGGATAGCGGGAGATGGTACATTCAGTACTTC. Translating gives CASSIGDSGRWYIQYF. The complete variable domain, with remaining parts taken from reference TRBV19 and TRBJ2-4, reads DGGITQSPKYLFRKEGQNVTLSCEQNLNHDAMYWYRQDPGQGLRLIYYSQIVNDFQKGDIAEGYSVSREKKESFPLTVTSAQKNPTAFYLCASSIGDSGRWYIQYFGAGTRLSVL.

This clonotype appeared a single time. The chain is built from TRBV7-9 and TRBJ2-1; TRBD1 or TRBD2 may be the D gene (5 bases each). The CDR3 runs 16 residues. Germline CDR1 SEHNR, CDR2 FQNEAQ (reference sequence). Trimming pared 5 bases from V and 2 bases from J, leaving 16 bases between. The DNA of the CDR3 is TGTGCCAGCAGCCTCGGACGATCGGGACCCTACAATGAGCAGTTCTTC. Translated, it gives CASSLGRSGPYNEQFF.

V and J are TRBV5-1 and TRBJ2-2; D remains unclear. Germline-derived CDR1 and CDR2 are SGHRS and YFSETQ. V was pared by 1 base and J by 2 bases, with 6 bases between. The CDR3 loop spans 14 amino acids. This CDR3 is CASSLSSNTGELFF. In DNA, the CDR3 is TGCGCCAGCAGCTTGTCGTCAAACACCGGGGAGCTGTTTTTT.

This clonotype was observed a few times. The genes are TRBV24-1 and TRBJ2-3, with unresolved D. V was shortened by 9 bases and J by 2 bases, with 5 bases between the two germline ends. Germline CDR1 and CDR2: KGHDR and SFDVKD. The CDR3 sequence is 11 residues long. DNA for the CDR3: TGTGCCACCGCTGTCACAGATACGCAGTATTTT. Translated: CATAVTDTQYF.

The rearrangement uses TRBV15 and TRBJ1-5, with a tentative D call TRBD1 (6 bases). The CDR3 runs to 14 residues. Germline V gene data show CDR1 as LNHNV and CDR2 as YYDKDF (reference sequence). Trimming removed 2 bases from V and 7 bases from J, with 12 bases in between. CDR3 region: CATSRFRGGQPQHF. Here the CDR3 DNA reads TGTGCCACCAGCAGATTTAGGGGGGGACAGCCCCAGCATTTT.

The chain uses TRBV27 and TRBJ2-7; 8 positions agree with TRBD1. CDR3 length: 12 amino acids. In germline, CDR1 is MNHEY, CDR2 SMNVEV (reference sequence). The ends lost 10 bases at V and 6 bases at J; junction bases unmatched: 8. In nucleotides, the CDR3 is TGTGCCATAGGACAGGGAGTGGCCGAGCAGTACTTC. As protein: CAIGQGVAEQYF.

V and J are TRBV28 and TRBJ2-7; 11 nucleotides align to TRBD2. This CDR3 contains 15 residues. Per germline, CDR1 MDHEN and CDR2 SYDVKM. V shed 6 bases, J shed 2 bases, and the junction held 6 bases outside the gene matches. The CDR3 DNA reads as TGTGCCAGCAGGCGTACTAGCGGGGGAACCTACGAGCAGTACTTC. The encoded protein is CASRRTSGGTYEQYF.

This CDR3 reads CASSPGREDYGYTF. In DNA, the CDR3 is TGTGCCAGCTCACCCGGCAGGGAGGACTATGGCTACACCTTC. The chain carries TRBV18 and TRBJ1-2, with D perhaps TRBD1 (5 bases). The CDR3 consists of 14 residues. V was cut by 3 bases and J by 3 bases, with 11 bases left in between. Germline V CDR1 and CDR2: KGHSH, LQKENI.

The chain employs TRBV6-1 and TRBJ2-3, with a weak D call TRBD2 (6 bases). Trimming cost V 8 bases and J 2 bases, with 17 bases left between them. CDR1 is MNHNS and CDR2 is SASEGT in the germline V gene. This CDR3 has 15 residues. CDR3 DNA sequence: TGTGCCAGCCTTCTAGGACTACCAAACACAGATACGCAGTATTTT. This sequence encodes CASLLGLPNTDTQYF.

The chain uses TRBV6-5 and TRBJ1-2; tentatively, D is TRBD1 (6 bases). CDR3 size: 16 residues. Germline assignment: CDR1 MNHEY and CDR2 SVGAGI. V lost 4 bases and J lost 4, with 19 bases in between. DNA of the CDR3: TGTGCCAGCAGTTTACAACAGGGCCCAGATTCCTATGGCTACACCTTC. Translated, it gives CASSLQQGPDSYGYTF.

The rearrangement uses TRBV20-1 and TRBJ2-3, with D possibly matching TRBD1 (5 bases). V lost 6 bases, J lost 0 bases, and 13 bases lay in between. The CDR3 loop spans 14 amino acids. Germline V lookup: CDR1 DFQATT, CDR2 SNEGSKA (reference sequence). In nucleotides, the CDR3 is TGCAGTGCCAGCCCTGGACACAGCACAGATACGCAGTATTTT. Its translation: CSASPGHSTDTQYF.

The chain has TRBV10-3 and TRBJ2-5; D is ambiguous. CDR3 length: 13 residues. The germline CDR1 and CDR2 sequences are ENHRY and SYGVKD. Trimming stripped 3 bases from V and 5 bases from J, with 10 bases between. This CDR3 reads CAISDRLSETQYF. In nucleotides, the CDR3 is TGTGCCATCAGTGATAGACTGTCGGAGACCCAGTACTTC.